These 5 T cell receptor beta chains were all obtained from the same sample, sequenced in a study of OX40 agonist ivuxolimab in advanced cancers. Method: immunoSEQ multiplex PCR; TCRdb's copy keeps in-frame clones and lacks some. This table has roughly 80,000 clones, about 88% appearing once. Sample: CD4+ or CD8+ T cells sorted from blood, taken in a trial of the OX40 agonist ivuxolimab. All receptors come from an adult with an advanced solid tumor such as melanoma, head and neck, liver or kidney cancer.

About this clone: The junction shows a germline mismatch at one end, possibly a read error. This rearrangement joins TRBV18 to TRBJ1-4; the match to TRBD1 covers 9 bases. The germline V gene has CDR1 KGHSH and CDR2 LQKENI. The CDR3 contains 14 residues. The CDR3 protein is CASSSGTGNGKLFF. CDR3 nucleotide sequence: TGTGCCAGCTCATCCGGGACAGGGAATGGAAAACTGTTTTTT.

The CDR3 loop reads CASSSLGGLGNYGYTF. Written as DNA, the CDR3 is TGTGCCAGCAGTTCACTAGGGGGATTGGGTAACTATGGCTACACCTTC. This rearrangement joins TRBV28 to TRBJ1-2, with D perhaps matching TRBD1 (6 bases). Trimming pared 4 bases from V and 1 base from J, leaving 16 bases between. This CDR3 spans 16 amino acids. From germline, CDR1 is MDHEN and CDR2 SYDVKM.

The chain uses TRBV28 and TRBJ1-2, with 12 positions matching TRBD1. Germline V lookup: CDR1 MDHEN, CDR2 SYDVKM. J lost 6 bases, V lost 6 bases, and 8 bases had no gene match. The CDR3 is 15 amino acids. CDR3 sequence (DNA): TGTGCCAGCAGGTCGACCGGGACAGGGGGCGATGGCTACACCTTC. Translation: CASRSTGTGGDGYTF.

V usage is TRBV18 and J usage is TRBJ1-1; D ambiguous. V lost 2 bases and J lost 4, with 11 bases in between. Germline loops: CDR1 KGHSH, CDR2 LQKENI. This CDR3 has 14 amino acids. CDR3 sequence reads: CASSPNKEGTEAFF. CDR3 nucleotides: TGTGCCAGCTCACCAAACAAAGAGGGCACTGAAGCTTTCTTT.

The CDR3 here is CASSSAPGQRSDGYTF. Here the CDR3 DNA reads TGTGCCAGCAGCTCAGCTCCGGGACAGCGATCCGATGGCTACACCTTC. The rearrangement uses TRBV5-5 and TRBJ1-2; TRBD1 aligns across 7 bases. The V gene's germline CDR1 is SGHKS and CDR2 YYEKEE (reference sequence). The CDR3 consists of 16 residues. The V segment lost 3 bases and the J segment 6 bases; nucleotides outside the gene matches: 14.